This T cell receptor (beta chain) originates from a study of siplizumab effects on memory and regulatory T cells. This CDR3 is built from 11 residues. Trimming removed 8 bases at V and 5 bases at J, with 10 bases between. Germline CDR1 is MNHEY and CDR2 is SMNVEV (reference sequence). Some clones are missing from TCRdb's copy, which holds only in-frame ones; the method was immunoSEQ multiplex PCR. The sample shows fewer than 60,000 clones, about 94% of them seen only once. Study-wide results and caveats: A minor fraction of alloreactive clones, and no more, mapped to unstimulated subsets.

With respect to this clone: The antigen is not known.

The receptor comes from a human donor in good health. The sequenced sample consisted of CD8+ T cells sorted from blood. The chain combines TRBV27 with TRBJ2-7; D remains unclear. The chain's CDR3 is CASGEGNEQYF. Here the CDR3 DNA reads TGTGCCAGCGGAGAAGGGAACGAGCAGTACTTC.